The T cell receptor (beta chain) under discussion was sequenced for a study of CD8 T cells in Susac syndrome. CDR3 length equals 13 residues. Germline-derived CDR1 and CDR2 are MNHNY and SVGAGI (reference sequence). Trimming cost V 7 bases and J 4 bases, with 11 bases left between them. The authors sequenced TCR beta from blood CD8+ and CD4+ T cells. Healthy donors served as the controls. They were matched for age and sex. Random hexamers were used to reverse transcribe an amount of roughly 0.45 to 1 ug RNA. TCRdb redid the calling of the immunoSEQ multiplex PCR reads with MiXCR, one entry per CDR3 protein. The table has 150,000 to 200,000 distinct CDR3 sequences, 90% to 95% seen once; the top ten hold over 0.12%.

What was sequenced was CD4+ T cells from PBMCs. The rearrangement joins TRBV6-6 to TRBJ2-1; D call uncertain. This clonotype originated in a human donor in good health. The CDR3 DNA is TGTGCCAGCAACGTCGACACATACAATGAGCAGTTCTTC. This gives the protein CASNVDTYNEQFF.